This T cell receptor (beta chain) is from a study of T cells after yellow fever vaccination. Notes on the study in general: Boosting was followed by the reappearance of most primary-vaccination clones (96% CD4, about 90% CD8). Weaker, the secondary response peaked sooner, at day 5 versus 15.

The study made its TCR cDNA through 5'RACE template switching. That step introduced a universal primer site along with UMIs. TCRdb reanalysed the 5' RACE reads using MiXCR and keeps one entry per CDR3 protein. The sample consists of hundreds of thousands of distinct CDR3 sequences, over 8% of them appearing once. Turning to this clonotype: Its antigen is currently unknown.

The CDR3 spans 13 residues. Trimming took off 5 bases at V and 4 bases at J, with 11 bases between the two ends. Germline CDR1 and CDR2: SEHNR and FQNEAQ (reference sequence). The rearrangement joins TRBV7-9 to TRBJ1-1; the D gene is possibly TRBD1 (6 bases). Sequencing was performed on PBMCs, taken on the day of the first yellow fever vaccination. The clonotype originates from a man aged 18-30 years who received the YFV17D yellow fever vaccine. The CDR3 DNA follows: TGTGCCAGCAGCCCCAAGACAGGCACTGAAGCTTTCTTT. Residues: CASSPKTGTEAFF.